This is a list of T cell receptor beta chains from one sample in a study of blood T cell repertoires in COVID-19. Produced via immunoSEQ multiplex PCR; TCRdb's table is partial and in-frame only. Of approximately 300,000 clones in the sample, 75% to 90% are singletons; the top ten hold about 6%. Sequenced: peripheral blood. Source of these receptors: a woman aged 45-65 years with COVID-19, enrolled during active disease. The CDR3 runs from the conserved cysteine through the conserved F or W. The D gene is left open where the match is weak. Not every row has a clone size; where given, it reads once, few, many or a size class.

j_call | cdr3_length | v_call | d_call | clone_size | cdr3_aa | cdr3_nt
TRBJ2-2 | 15 | TRBV24-1 | - | - | CATSDPAAVTGELFF | TGTGCCACCAGTGACCCGGCGGCAGTCACCGGGGAGCTGTTTTTT
TRBJ1-1 | 14 | TRBV12-5 | - | - | CASGSKERFTEAFF | TGTGCTAGTGGATCCAAAGAACGGTTCACTGAAGCTTTCTTT
TRBJ2-2 | 18 | TRBV27 | - | - | CASSSRPNRVANTGELFF | TGTGCCAGCAGTTCCCGGCCGAACAGGGTCGCGAACACCGGGGAGCTGTTTTTT
TRBJ2-3 | 17 | TRBV7-9 | TRBD2 | - | CASPGLAGGLSTDTQYF | TGTGCCAGCCCTGGACTAGCGGGAGGATTGAGCACAGATACGCAGTATTTT
TRBJ1-4 | 16 | TRBV7-6 | - | - | CASSLDPAGTNEKLFF | TGTGCCAGCAGCTTAGACCCGGCAGGGACTAATGAAAAACTGTTTTTT
TRBJ2-3 | 15 | TRBV7-6 | TRBD2 | - | CASSGTSGAGDTQYF | TGTGCCAGCAGTGGGACTAGCGGGGCCGGGGATACGCAGTATTTT
TRBJ2-1 | 16 | TRBV4-1 | - | - | CASSPFGGNYYNEQFF | TGCGCCAGCAGTCCTTTTGGGGGCAATTACTACAATGAGCAGTTCTTC
TRBJ2-7 | 13 | TRBV24-1 | - | - | CATSNRGLSEQYF | TGTGCCACCAGTAATAGGGGTTTAAGCGAGCAGTACTTC
TRBJ1-4 | 16 | TRBV4-1 | - | - | CASSQGVTPTNEKLFF | TGCGCCAGCAGCCAAGGAGTAACCCCAACTAATGAAAAACTGTTTTTT
TRBJ1-1 | 13 | TRBV30 | TRBD1 | - | CAWGQGTNTEAFF | TGTGCCTGGGGACAGGGCACGAACACTGAAGCTTTCTTT
TRBJ2-7 | 13 | TRBV5-1 | TRBD2 | - | CASSFGGREEQYF | TGCGCCAGCAGCTTCGGGGGGAGGGAAGAGCAGTACTTC
TRBJ1-6 | 13 | TRBV6-4 | TRBD1 | - | CASSLTGVSPLHF | TGTGCCAGCAGCTTGACAGGGGTCTCACCCCTCCACTTT
TRBJ1-1 | 15 | TRBV30 | TRBD1 | - | CAWKPPGQGNTEAFF | TGTGCCTGGAAACCTCCGGGACAGGGGAACACTGAAGCTTTCTTT
TRBJ1-4 | 16 | TRBV7-9 | TRBD1 | - | CASSPWTGRTNEKLFF | TGTGCCAGCAGCCCATGGACAGGGCGGACTAATGAAAAACTGTTTTTT
TRBJ2-7 | 14 | TRBV7-2 | - | - | CASSRTTYSYEQYF | TGTGCCAGCAGCCGGACAACTTATTCCTACGAGCAGTACTTC
TRBJ2-1 | 14 | TRBV19 | TRBD2 | - | CASSIPSSGRGQFF | TGTGCCAGTAGTATCCCCTCTAGCGGGAGAGGGCAGTTCTTC
TRBJ2-1 | 13 | TRBV9 | - | - | CASSVQSYNEQFF | TGTGCCAGCAGCGTACAATCCTACAATGAGCAGTTCTTC
TRBJ2-5 | 13 | TRBV27 | - | - | CASGSRFQETQYF | TGTGCCAGCGGTTCGCGATTCCAAGAGACCCAGTACTTC
TRBJ1-1 | 13 | TRBV21-1 | - | - | CASSTGGGTEAFF | TGTGCCAGCAGCACAGGGGGCGGCACTGAAGCTTTCTTT
TRBJ2-6 | 15 | TRBV5-1 | - | - | CASSLIMSGANVLTF | TGCGCCAGCAGCCTAATAATGTCTGGGGCCAACGTCCTGACTTTC
TRBJ2-7 | 13 | TRBV9 | - | - | CASSVVNIYEQYF | TGTGCCAGCAGCGTAGTGAACATCTACGAGCAGTACTTC
TRBJ2-1 | 14 | TRBV24-1 | TRBD2 | once | CATALAGAIREQFF | TGTGCCACCGCCCTAGCGGGAGCGATTAGGGAGCAGTTCTTC
TRBJ1-2 | 12 | TRBV29-1 | - | - | CSVERSNYGYTF | TGCAGCGTTGAGAGAAGTAACTATGGCTACACCTTC
TRBJ1-5 | 15 | TRBV27 | - | - | CASREVGGSNQPQHF | TGTGCCAGCAGGGAGGTGGGTGGCAGCAATCAGCCCCAGCATTTT
TRBJ2-1 | 18 | TRBV19 | TRBD2 | - | CASSTGTSETVRYDEQFF | TGTGCCAGTAGTACCGGGACTAGCGAGACCGTACGATACGATGAGCAGTTCTTC
TRBJ1-2 | 17 | TRBV7-2 | TRBD1 | once | CASSPFAGQGPLGGYTF | TGTGCCAGCAGCCCCTTCGCGGGACAGGGCCCCTTGGGGGGCTACACCTTC
TRBJ1-3 | 17 | TRBV5-1 | - | - | CASSLSVLWGAGNTIYF | TGCGCCAGCAGCTTGTCAGTCTTGTGGGGGGCTGGAAACACCATATATTTT
TRBJ2-3 | 14 | TRBV5-5 | - | - | CASSLQGFTDTQYF | TGTGCCAGCAGCCTACAGGGTTTCACAGATACGCAGTATTTT
TRBJ2-5 | 16 | TRBV2 | TRBD2 | - | CAIGLYGTSGEETQYF | TGTGCGATCGGGCTATACGGGACTAGCGGAGAAGAGACCCAGTACTTC
TRBJ1-6 | 15 | TRBV7-2 | - | - | CASSLGPVTNSPLHF | TGTGCCAGCAGCTTAGGCCCGGTCACGAATTCACCCCTCCACTTT
TRBJ1-2 | 14 | TRBV6-6 | - | - | CASSAGRGAYGYTF | TGTGCCAGCAGTGCCGGGAGGGGGGCCTATGGCTACACCTTC
TRBJ1-3 | 14 | TRBV7-2 | - | - | CASGWGGSRGTIYF | TGTGCCAGCGGATGGGGGGGGTCTCGCGGCACCATATATTTT
TRBJ1-3 | 16 | TRBV5-1 | - | few | CASSPPQTGSGNTIYF | TGCGCCAGCAGCCCCCCACAAACAGGATCTGGAAACACCATATATTTT
TRBJ2-3 | 16 | TRBV5-1 | TRBD2 | - | CASSNARAGVTDTQYF | TGCGCCAGCAGCAACGCTCGGGCGGGAGTCACAGATACGCAGTATTTT
TRBJ1-5 | 15 | TRBV4-1 | - | - | CASSSGGNSNQPQHF | TGCGCCAGCAGCTCAGGTGGCAATAGCAATCAGCCCCAGCATTTT
TRBJ1-2 | 17 | TRBV4-1 | TRBD1 | - | CASSQDLVDRGLSGYTF | TGCGCCAGCAGCCAAGATTTGGTCGACAGGGGTTTGTCTGGCTACACCTTC
TRBJ1-1 | 12 | TRBV2 | - | - | CASRRDNSEAFF | TGTGCCAGCAGGAGGGACAATTCCGAAGCTTTCTTT
TRBJ2-7 | 11 | TRBV7-2 | - | - | CASSRGLMQYF | TGTGCCAGCAGCCGCGGACTTATGCAGTACTTC
TRBJ2-1 | 17 | TRBV6-2/TRBV6-3 | - | - | CASSYDASLGSYNEQFF | TGTGCCAGCAGTTACGATGCTAGCTTGGGGTCCTACAATGAGCAGTTCTTC
TRBJ1-5 | 12 | TRBV12-5 | - | - | CASGEGGEPQHF | TGTGCTAGTGGAGAAGGGGGGGAGCCCCAGCATTTT
TRBJ1-3 | 13 | TRBV6-4 | TRBD1 | - | CASSGDRGNTIYF | TGTGCCAGCAGTGGGGACAGAGGAAACACCATATATTTT
TRBJ1-2 | 15 | TRBV5-1 | - | once | CASSRFEGSGYGYTF | TGCGCCAGCAGCCGTTTTGAGGGAAGTGGCTATGGCTACACCTTC
TRBJ2-5 | 18 | TRBV7-6 | TRBD2 | - | CASSSLSGLADPTGTQYF | TGTGCCAGCAGCTCCCTCAGTGGACTAGCGGATCCAACGGGGACCCAGTACTTC
TRBJ2-2 | 14 | TRBV18 | - | - | CASSPRSIAGELFF | TGTGCCAGCTCACCACGTTCTATAGCCGGGGAGCTGTTTTTT
TRBJ1-4 | 16 | TRBV5-6 | - | - | CASSLTFRGANEKLFF | TGTGCCAGCAGCTTGACGTTCAGGGGAGCTAATGAAAAACTGTTTTTT
TRBJ1-4 | 14 | TRBV5-1 | - | - | CASSLTATNEKLFF | TGCGCCAGCAGCCTGACAGCAACTAATGAAAAACTGTTTTTT
TRBJ1-2 | 17 | TRBV7-9 | TRBD1 | - | CASSQHDRGRLDYSYTF | TGTGCCAGCAGCCAACATGACAGGGGGCGCCTGGACTATAGCTACACCTTC
TRBJ2-1 | 14 | TRBV7-8 | TRBD1 | few | CASSFGQGHNEQFF | TGTGCCAGCAGCTTCGGACAGGGCCACAATGAGCAGTTCTTC
TRBJ1-1 | 15 | TRBV24-1 | - | - | CATSDLHRVIPEAFF | TGTGCCACCAGTGATTTGCACAGGGTGATCCCTGAAGCTTTCTTT
TRBJ2-1 | 15 | TRBV29-1 | TRBD1 | - | CSVESPTGRNNEQFF | TGCAGCGTTGAATCGCCGACAGGGCGGAACAATGAGCAGTTCTTC
TRBJ2-7 | 14 | TRBV5-1 | - | - | CASSGAPTPYEQYF | TGCGCCAGCAGCGGGGCACCGACTCCCTACGAGCAGTACTTC